Listed here are 25 T cell receptor beta chains from one sample, sequenced in a study of beta chain features in type 1 diabetes. Sequenced material consisted of expressed TCRB transcripts (all of the isolated RNA was reverse transcribed). Libraries were prepared by immunoSEQ multiplex PCR; TCRdb keeps only in-frame clonotypes and omits some of them. The table records a few hundred thousand clones, approximately 15% of them present only once. The sequenced sample was naive CD4+ T cells from blood. These receptors were taken from a man in his thirties or forties in good health.

The chain couples TRBV29-1 to TRBJ1-2; D gene ambiguous. This CDR3 comprises 11 residues. In germline, CDR1 is SQVTM, CDR2 ANQGSEA. The V and J ends lost 7 bases and 7 bases respectively, with 13 bases between them. The CDR3 protein is CSAPRKGGYTF. CDR3 DNA sequence: TGCAGCGCCCCTCGAAAGGGTGGCTACACCTTC. The variable domain in full, with the rest retrieved from reference TRBV29-1 and TRBJ1-2, is SAVISQKPSRDICQRGTSLTIQCQVDSQVTMMFWYRQQPGQSLTLIATANQGSEATYESGFVIDKFPISRPNLTFSTLTVSNMSPEDSSIYLCSAPRKGGYTFGSGTRLTVV.

This clone was observed a handful of times. J is TRBJ1-1 and V is TRBV11-2; D unclear. The CDR3 is made up of 14 amino acids. Looked up from germline, CDR1 is SGHAT and CDR2 is FQNNGV. Trimming stripped 5 bases from V and 4 bases from J, with 14 bases between. The DNA of the CDR3 is TGTGCCAGCAGCCTCTACAATAAAGCCACTGAAGCTTTCTTT. Protein sequence: CASSLYNKATEAFF. Based on the CDR3 plus reference TRBV11-2 and TRBJ1-1, the full variable domain is EAGVAQSPRYKIIEKRQSVAFWCNPISGHATLYWYQQILGQGPKLLIQFQNNGVVDDSQLPKDRFSAERLKGVDSTLKIQPAKLEDSAVYLCASSLYNKATEAFFGQGTRLTVV.

There are a few counts of this clone. The chain carries TRBV19 and TRBJ2-7, with a tentative D call TRBD1 (5 bases). This CDR3 region has 13 residues. CDR1 and CDR2 from the germline V gene are LNHDA and SQIVND (reference sequence). V was clipped by 6 bases and J by 3 bases, with 12 bases between them. The CDR3 region is CASSRQGHYEQYF. The DNA of the CDR3 is TGTGCCAGTAGCCGGCAGGGTCACTACGAGCAGTACTTC.

This clone was counted many times. The V call is TRBV29-1, the J call TRBJ2-3; the D gene is possibly TRBD2 (5 bases). Trimming removed 3 bases from V and 0 bases from J, with 13 bases in between. Germline CDR1 and CDR2: SQVTM and ANQGSEA. The CDR3 loop spans 15 amino acids. This CDR3 is CSVEPGSTSTDTQYF. Here the CDR3 DNA reads TGCAGCGTTGAGCCGGGGAGTACTAGCACAGATACGCAGTATTTT.

This clone was picked up a small number of times. V usage is TRBV9 and J usage is TRBJ1-1, with TRBD1 matching over 7 bases. Trimming cost V 0 bases and J 1 base; bases outside gene matches: 6. The CDR3 runs 16 residues. Germline V gene sequence: CDR1 SGDLS, CDR2 YYNGEE. CDR3 coding DNA: TGTGCCAGCAGCGTAGCTACGACAGGGAGGAACACTGAAGCTTTCTTT. Residues: CASSVATTGRNTEAFF.

This clone showed up just a few times. The V call is TRBV7-2, the J call TRBJ2-7, with 10 positions matching TRBD2. CDR3 length: 15 residues. The V gene end was trimmed by 4 bases and the J gene end by 2 bases; junction bases not matched to a gene: 5. Germline V gene data show CDR1 as SGHTA and CDR2 as FQGNSA. The CDR3 nucleotides read TGTGCCAGCAGCTCAGGGACTAGCGAGCCCTACGAGCAGTACGTC. Amino acid sequence: CASSSGTSEPYEQYV.

This clone was observed a handful of times. The rearrangement links TRBV5-4 to TRBJ2-7; possibly TRBD1 for D (6 bases). This CDR3 contains 14 residues. Germline lookup yields CDR1 SGHNT and CDR2 YYREEE (reference sequence). V was trimmed by 4 bases and J by 2 bases, leaving 13 bases between them. CDR3 DNA: TGTGCCAGCAGCACCGGGACACGGACCTACGAGCAGTACTTC. This sequence encodes CASSTGTRTYEQYF.

J is TRBJ2-6 and V is TRBV10-3; 7 bases fit TRBD2. The germline gives CDR1 ENHRY, CDR2 SYGVKD. This CDR3 has 18 amino acids. The J segment lost 1 base and the V segment lost 1 base, leaving 7 bases of the junction unmatched. CDR3 protein: CAISEFGGTTSGANVLTF. In nucleotides, the CDR3 is TGTGCCATCAGTGAGTTTGGCGGGACTACTTCTGGGGCCAACGTCCTGACTTTC.

This chain connects TRBV29-1 to TRBJ2-1; 10 bases are shared with TRBD1. V was pared by 6 bases and J by 5 bases, with 7 bases of the junction left unmatched. The length of the CDR3 is 14 residues. Germline V CDR1 and CDR2: SQVTM, ANQGSEA. The CDR3 here is CSVAGTGEDNEQFF. In DNA, the CDR3 is TGCAGCGTGGCCGGGACAGGGGAAGACAATGAGCAGTTCTTC.

The chain recombines TRBV30 with TRBJ2-5, with D perhaps being TRBD1 or TRBD2 (6 bases each). V gave up 2 bases and J gave up 3 bases, with 19 bases separating them. Germline CDR1 and CDR2: GTSNPN and SVGIG (reference sequence). This CDR3 contains 16 residues. CDR3 sequence reads: CAWSTLPGGHKETQYF. Written as DNA, the CDR3 is TGTGCCTGGAGTACCCTCCCTGGGGGGCATAAAGAGACCCAGTACTTC. Based on the CDR3 plus reference TRBV30 and TRBJ2-5, the full variable domain is SQTIHQWPATLVQPVGSPLSLECTVEGTSNPNLYWYRQAAGRGLQLLFYSVGIGQISSEVPQNLSASRPQDRQFILSSKKLLLSDSGFYLCAWSTLPGGHKETQYFGPGTRLLVL.

This clone was detected a few times. CDR3 bases: TGTGCCATCAGTGAGCCGACAGGCATCTCTGGGGCCAACGTCCTGACTTTC. This encodes CAISEPTGISGANVLTF. This chain connects TRBV10-3 to TRBJ2-6; the D gene is possibly TRBD1 (6 bases). Per germline, CDR1 ENHRY and CDR2 SYGVKD. V was shortened by 2 bases and J by 0 bases, with 11 bases between the two germline ends. The CDR3 totals 17 residues.

This clone was detected only a few times. This rearrangement joins TRBV25-1 to TRBJ1-1, with a weak D call TRBD1 (6 bases). Trimming cost V 2 bases and J 5 bases, with 15 bases left between them. Per the germline V gene, CDR1 is MGHDK and CDR2 is SYGVNS. The CDR3 extends over 15 amino acids. The CDR3 sequence is CASSERHRAGTEAFF. The DNA for the CDR3 is TGTGCCAGCAGTGAACGCCACAGGGCGGGGACTGAAGCTTTCTTT.

The genes are TRBV7-2 and TRBJ2-1; weak D call: TRBD2 (5 bases). The V gene's germline CDR1 is SGHTA and CDR2 FQGNSA. Between the trimmed V and J ends, which lost 0 bases and 6 bases, there was a span of 12 bases. This CDR3 is 15 amino acids long. CDR3 coding DNA: TGTGCCAGCAGCTTAGCTAGCGCCAACCCCAATGAGCAGTTCTTC. Its protein is CASSLASANPNEQFF.

The chain employs TRBV2 and TRBJ2-3, with D hard to call. The CDR3 extends over 12 amino acids. CDR1 and CDR2 from the germline V gene are SNHLY and FYNNEI. The germline V and J ends were trimmed by 7 bases and 4 bases, with 9 bases remaining between them. CDR3 in amino acids: CASKPTPDTQYF. In DNA, the CDR3 is TGTGCCAGCAAACCGACTCCAGATACGCAGTATTTT.

The chain links TRBV29-1 to TRBJ2-5, with 7 bases that match TRBD1. CDR3 size: 17 residues. Germline CDR1 SQVTM, CDR2 ANQGSEA. Germline trimming cut 4 bases from V and 5 bases from J; bases unmatched to any gene: 19. CDR3 DNA: TGCAGCGTTGTTACAGGACGGGACAGTCGCACGGGGGAGACCCAGTACTTC. Amino acids: CSVVTGRDSRTGETQYF.

The table lists this clone with a few counts. The V and J genes are TRBV19 and TRBJ2-3; D unresolved. Germline V gene sequence: CDR1 LNHDA, CDR2 SQIVND (reference sequence). The CDR3 is 12 residues long. V was shortened by 6 bases and J by 4 bases, with 8 bases between the two germline ends. The CDR3 DNA reads as TGTGCCAGTAGCCAGTACCCAGATACGCAGTATTTT. Its protein product is CASSQYPDTQYF.

The sample holds a few counts of this clone. The genes are TRBV30 and TRBJ1-5, with D hard to call. The germline CDR1 and CDR2 sequences are GTSNPN and SVGIG (reference sequence). The CDR3 contains 14 residues. V dropped 0 bases and J dropped 7 bases, with 13 bases sitting between them. The chain's CDR3 is CAWSVGRARQPQHF. The CDR3 DNA reads TGTGCCTGGAGTGTAGGAAGGGCCCGACAGCCCCAGCATTTT. The whole variable domain, remainder taken from reference TRBV30 and TRBJ1-5, is SQTIHQWPATLVQPVGSPLSLECTVEGTSNPNLYWYRQAAGRGLQLLFYSVGIGQISSEVPQNLSASRPQDRQFILSSKKLLLSDSGFYLCAWSVGRARQPQHFGDGTRLSIL.

The chain combines TRBV6-5 with TRBJ2-3; TRBD2 matches 9 bases. V trimming: 0 bases; J trimming: 5 bases; junction bases outside the gene matches: 6. This CDR3 comprises 16 residues. Germline V gives CDR1 MNHEY, CDR2 SVGAGI. DNA for the CDR3: TGTGCCAGCAGTTACTCGAGAAGCGGGAGGAGAGATACGCAGTATTTT. Its protein is CASSYSRSGRRDTQYF.

This chain uses TRBV29-1 with TRBJ1-1; D is perhaps TRBD1 (5 bases). Germline CDR1 is SQVTM and CDR2 is ANQGSEA. The CDR3 has 12 amino acids. The ends were cut back, 7 bases at V and 1 base at J, with 10 bases in the middle. CDR3 residues: CSAAGANTEAFF. CDR3 DNA: TGCAGCGCCGCCGGGGCGAACACTGAAGCTTTCTTT.

Only a few counts were recorded for this clone. CDR3 sequence (DNA): TGTGCCAGCAGCTTTCAAGCGGGGGGACAAGAGACCCAGTACTTC. Protein: CASSFQAGGQETQYF. The rearrangement uses TRBV7-2 and TRBJ2-5, with 9 positions matching TRBD2. Germline V gives CDR1 SGHTA, CDR2 FQGNSA. The junction had 4 bases not matched to a gene; V was cut back by 3 bases and J by 2 bases. The CDR3 totals 15 residues.

This chain links TRBV5-4 with TRBJ2-2; D is unresolved. Germline loops: CDR1 SGHNT, CDR2 YYREEE (reference sequence). CDR3 size: 14 residues. V shed 0 bases and J shed 5 bases, with 8 bases lying between them. CDR3 DNA sequence: TGTGCCAGCAGCTTGGGGTTCGTGACCGGGGAGCTGTTTTTT. Amino acid sequence: CASSLGFVTGELFF.

V is TRBV4-3 and J is TRBJ2-7; D possibly uses TRBD1 or TRBD2 (5 bases each). Germline V CDR1 and CDR2: LGHNA, YSLEER. The CDR3 runs to 19 residues. V lost 0 bases and J lost 5, with 26 bases in between. CDR3 sequence reads: CASSQDHRPGTILRDEQYF. The CDR3 DNA reads as TGCGCCAGCAGCCAAGATCATCGGCCCGGGACCATATTACGGGACGAGCAGTACTTC.

This rearrangement joins TRBV6-6 to TRBJ1-6; a possible D gene is TRBD1 (5 bases). CDR1 is MNHNY, CDR2 SVGAGI, per germline (reference sequence). The V end was cut by 5 bases, the J end by 6 bases, with 14 bases between. CDR3 size: 15 residues. The CDR3 DNA follows: TGTGCCAGCAGTCTCCGTATGGGGACTAATTCACCCCTCCACTTT. It translates to CASSLRMGTNSPLHF.

The sample holds a few counts of this clone. This sequence joins TRBV25-1 and TRBJ2-7, with 7 bases fitting TRBD1. Germline trimming cut 6 bases from V and 5 bases from J; bases unmatched to any gene: 4. The length of the CDR3 is 12 residues. Germline V lookup: CDR1 MGHDK, CDR2 SYGVNS. CDR3 protein: CASSLTGNEQYV. CDR3 DNA: TGTGCCAGCAGCCTGACAGGGAACGAGCAGTACGTC.

In this sample, this clone turned up a few times. The chain recombines TRBV7-6 with TRBJ1-4; a possible D gene is TRBD1 (5 bases). Germline CDR1 reads SGHVS; CDR2 reads FNYEAQ. The CDR3 spans 14 residues. V gave up 3 bases and J gave up 13 bases, with 18 bases separating them. CDR3 sequence reads: CASSLGPPSSGLFF. In DNA, the CDR3 is TGTGCCAGCAGCTTGGGACCGCCTTCGTCGGGACTGTTTTTT.